This T cell receptor (beta chain) originates from a study of T cells in Graves' hyperthyroidism and ophthalmopathy. This CDR3 contains 16 residues. V was clipped by 5 bases and J by 7 bases; unmatched bases: 17. The germline gives CDR1 MGHDK, CDR2 SYGVNS. Amplification yielded TCR beta CDR3 regions, with RNA transcripts as the source. Primed by the HTBI set, a first-round RT-PCR was run on the TCR CDR3. Each CDR3 protein is one row after TCRdb ran MiXCR on the multiplex PCR reads. The table includes around 760,000 distinct CDR3 sequences, 35% detected once. The chain employs TRBV25-1 and TRBJ2-7; 7 bases map to TRBD2. This receptor was obtained from a woman aged 40 to 50 with Graves' hyperthyroidism. Specimen: blood. The CDR3 DNA reads as TGTGCCAGCAGTTTCCCTCTCCGGGACTATCATTGGGAGCAGTACTTC. Its protein is CASSFPLRDYHWEQYF.